This T cell receptor beta chain stems from a study of human T cells and chemical hapten exposure. Findings and caveats of the study: Higher patch test scores went with higher counts of PT1 expanded TCRs. Among TCRs, those above 1 in 1000 frequency were unaffected by DPC sensitization. Expanded TCRs were compared with controls, and the expanded TCRs formed significantly more large CDR3 similarity clusters.

Regarding time point: pre-sensitization, week 0. The treatment is: therapeutic diphenylcyclopropenone sensitization with weekly scalp DPC. Germline CDR1 ENHRY, CDR2 SYGVKD. The germline V and J ends were trimmed by 4 bases and 4 bases, with 10 bases remaining between them. The CDR3 is 13 residues long. Individual cDNA molecules (in the library) carried attached unique molecular identifiers. TCRdb reprocessed the RACE reads via MiXCR and lists one record per CDR3 protein. The repertoire includes under 50,000 distinct CDR3 sequences, about 7.6% of them detected once, and around 1.2% sits in the top ten. On this clonotype itself: Its antigen is undetermined.

Sequenced here: whole blood, sampled in connection with sensitization to the hapten diphenylcyclopropenone (DPC). The receptor was derived from a woman in her forties or fifties with alopecia areata. Some clones in this sample may be carry-over from other donors' samples. The rearrangement uses TRBV10-3 and TRBJ2-5, with no clear D. CDR3 protein: CAISGNSRETQYF. The CDR3 DNA reads TGTGCCATCAGTGGGAACTCACGAGAGACCCAGTACTTC.